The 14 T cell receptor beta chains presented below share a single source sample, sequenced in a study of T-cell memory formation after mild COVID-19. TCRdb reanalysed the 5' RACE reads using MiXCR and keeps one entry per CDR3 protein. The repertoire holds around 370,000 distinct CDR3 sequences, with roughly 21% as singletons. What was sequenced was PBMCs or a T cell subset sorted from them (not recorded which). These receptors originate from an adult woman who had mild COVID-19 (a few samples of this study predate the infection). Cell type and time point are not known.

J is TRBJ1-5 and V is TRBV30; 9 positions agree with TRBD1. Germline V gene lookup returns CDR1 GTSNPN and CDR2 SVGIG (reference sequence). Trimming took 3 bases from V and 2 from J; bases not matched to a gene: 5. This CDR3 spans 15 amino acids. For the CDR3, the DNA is TGTGCCTGGAGCGACAGGGGGTCGCGCAATCAGCCCCAGCATTTT. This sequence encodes CAWSDRGSRNQPQHF.

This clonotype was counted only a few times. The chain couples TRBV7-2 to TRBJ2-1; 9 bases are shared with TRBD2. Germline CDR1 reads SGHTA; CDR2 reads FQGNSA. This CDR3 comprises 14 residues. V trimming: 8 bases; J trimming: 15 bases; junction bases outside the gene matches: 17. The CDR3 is CASRRLADTPKGFF. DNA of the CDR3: TGTGCCAGCCGGCGACTAGCGGATACCCCGAAGGGGTTCTTC. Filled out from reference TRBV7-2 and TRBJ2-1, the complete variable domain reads GAGVSQSPSNKVTEKGKDVELRCDPISGHTALYWYRQSLGQGLEFLIYFQGNSAPDKSGLPSDRFSAERTGGSVSTLTIQRTQQEDSAVYLCASRRLADTPKGFFGPGTRLTVL.

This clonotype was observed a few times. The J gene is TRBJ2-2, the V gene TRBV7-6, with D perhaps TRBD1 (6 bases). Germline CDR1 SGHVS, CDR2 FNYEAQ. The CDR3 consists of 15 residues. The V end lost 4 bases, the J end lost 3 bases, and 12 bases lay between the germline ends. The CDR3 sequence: CASSSRNRDTGELFF. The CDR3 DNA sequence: TGTGCCAGCAGCTCGAGAAACAGGGACACCGGGGAGCTGTTTTTT. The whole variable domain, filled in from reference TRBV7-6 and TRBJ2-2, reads GAGVSQSPRYKVTKRGQDVALRCDPISGHVSLYWYRQALGQGPEFLTYFNYEAQQDKSGLPNDRFSAERPEGSISTLTIQRTEQRDSAMYRCASSSRNRDTGELFFGEGSRLTVL.

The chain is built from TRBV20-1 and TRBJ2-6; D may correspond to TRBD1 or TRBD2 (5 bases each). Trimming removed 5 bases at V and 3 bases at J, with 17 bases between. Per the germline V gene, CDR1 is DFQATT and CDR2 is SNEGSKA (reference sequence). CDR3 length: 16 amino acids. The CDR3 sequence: CSARTPFGGGANVLTF. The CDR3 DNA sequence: TGCAGTGCTCGGACACCTTTTGGAGGTGGGGCCAACGTCCTGACTTTC.

CDR3 sequence reads: CASSPNRPSTDTQYF. CDR3 DNA: TGTGCCAGCTCACCTAATAGACCGAGCACAGATACGCAGTATTTT. The V and J genes are TRBV18 and TRBJ2-3; no reliable D call. Trimming removed 3 bases at V and 0 bases at J, with 10 bases between. Germline V CDR1 and CDR2: KGHSH, LQKENI. This CDR3 contains 15 residues. Drawing the rest from reference TRBV18 and TRBJ2-3, the complete variable domain is NAGVMQNPRHLVRRRGQEARLRCSPMKGHSHVYWYRQLPEEGLKFMVYLQKENIIDESGMPKERFSAEFPKEGPSILRIQQVVRGDSAAYFCASSPNRPSTDTQYFGPGTRLTVL.

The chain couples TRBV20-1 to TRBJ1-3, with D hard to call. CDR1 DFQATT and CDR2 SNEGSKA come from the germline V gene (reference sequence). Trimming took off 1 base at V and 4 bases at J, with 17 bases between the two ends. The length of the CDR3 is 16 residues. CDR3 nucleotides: TGCAGTGCTAGAGGAATGACGGACCTAGAGGGAAACACCATATATTTT. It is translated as CSARGMTDLEGNTIYF.

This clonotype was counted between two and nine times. Here the CDR3 reads CATSRDGYYGYTF. In DNA, the CDR3 is TGTGCCACCAGCAGAGATGGATACTATGGCTACACCTTC. The chain recombines TRBV15 with TRBJ1-2; the D is unclear. CDR1 LNHNV and CDR2 YYDKDF come from the germline V gene (reference sequence). This CDR3 spans 13 amino acids. V lost 0 bases and J 3 bases, leaving 5 bases between the germline ends. Full variable domain (rest looked up from reference TRBV15 and TRBJ1-2): DAMVIQNPRYQVTQFGKPVTLSCSQTLNHNVMYWYQQKSSQAPKLLFHYYDKDFNNEADTPDNFQSRRPNTSFCFLDIRSPGLGDTAMYLCATSRDGYYGYTFGSGTRLTVV.

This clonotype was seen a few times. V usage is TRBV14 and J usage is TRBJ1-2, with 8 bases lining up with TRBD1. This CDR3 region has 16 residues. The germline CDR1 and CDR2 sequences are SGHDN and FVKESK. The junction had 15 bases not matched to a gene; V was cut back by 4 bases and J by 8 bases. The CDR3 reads CASSPGTGPRHRGYTF. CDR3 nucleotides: TGTGCCAGCAGCCCGGGGACAGGCCCTCGACATAGGGGCTACACCTTC.

The CDR3 is CASKKGLAWEVETGANVLTF. The CDR3 coding sequence is TGTGCCAGTAAGAAGGGTTTAGCATGGGAGGTCGAGACTGGGGCCAACGTCCTGACTTTC. The V gene is TRBV19, the J gene TRBJ2-6; D possibly corresponds to TRBD2 (6 bases). The germline V and J ends were trimmed by 7 bases and 2 bases, with 27 bases remaining between them. Germline V gene sequence: CDR1 LNHDA, CDR2 SQIVND (reference sequence). CDR3 length: 20 residues. The variable domain in full, completed from reference TRBV19 and TRBJ2-6, reads DGGITQSPKYLFRKEGQNVTLSCEQNLNHDAMYWYRQDPGQGLRLIYYSQIVNDFQKGDIAEGYSVSREKKESFPLTVTSAQKNPTAFYLCASKKGLAWEVETGANVLTFGAGSRLTVL.

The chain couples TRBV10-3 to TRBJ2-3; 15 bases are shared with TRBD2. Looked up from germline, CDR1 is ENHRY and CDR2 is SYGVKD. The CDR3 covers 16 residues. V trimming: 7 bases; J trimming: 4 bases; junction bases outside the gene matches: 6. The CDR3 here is CAITQRTSGGADTQYF. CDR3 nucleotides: TGTGCCATCACTCAGAGGACTAGCGGGGGGGCAGATACGCAGTATTTT.

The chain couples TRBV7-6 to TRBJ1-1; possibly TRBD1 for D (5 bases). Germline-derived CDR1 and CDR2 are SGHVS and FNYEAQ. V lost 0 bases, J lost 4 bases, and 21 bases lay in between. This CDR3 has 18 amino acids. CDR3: CASSLASGLSLGGTEAFF. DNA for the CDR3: TGTGCCAGCAGCTTAGCTTCGGGCCTCTCTCTGGGGGGCACTGAAGCTTTCTTT. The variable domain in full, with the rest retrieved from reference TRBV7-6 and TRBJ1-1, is GAGVSQSPRYKVTKRGQDVALRCDPISGHVSLYWYRQALGQGPEFLTYFNYEAQQDKSGLPNDRFSAERPEGSISTLTIQRTEQRDSAMYRCASSLASGLSLGGTEAFFGQGTRLTVV.

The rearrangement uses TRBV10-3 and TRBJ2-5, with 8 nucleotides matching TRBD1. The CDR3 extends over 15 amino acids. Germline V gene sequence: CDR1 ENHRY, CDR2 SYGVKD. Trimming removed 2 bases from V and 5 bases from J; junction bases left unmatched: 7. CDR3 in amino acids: CAISERTYRGETQYF. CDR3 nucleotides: TGTGCCATCAGTGAGCGGACGTACAGGGGGGAGACCCAGTACTTC.

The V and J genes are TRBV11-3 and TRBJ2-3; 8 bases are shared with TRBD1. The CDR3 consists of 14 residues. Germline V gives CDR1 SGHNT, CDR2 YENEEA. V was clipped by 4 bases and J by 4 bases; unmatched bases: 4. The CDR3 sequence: CASSSGQGADTQYF. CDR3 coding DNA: TGTGCCAGCAGCTCCGGACAGGGCGCAGATACGCAGTATTTT.

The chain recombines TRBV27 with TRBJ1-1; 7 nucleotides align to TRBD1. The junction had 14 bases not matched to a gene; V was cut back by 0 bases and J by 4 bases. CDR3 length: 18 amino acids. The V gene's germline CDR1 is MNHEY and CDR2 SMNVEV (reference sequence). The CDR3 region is CASSLSGFRRGRITEAFF. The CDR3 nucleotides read TGTGCCAGCAGTTTATCGGGTTTCAGAAGGGGGCGAATCACTGAAGCTTTCTTT.